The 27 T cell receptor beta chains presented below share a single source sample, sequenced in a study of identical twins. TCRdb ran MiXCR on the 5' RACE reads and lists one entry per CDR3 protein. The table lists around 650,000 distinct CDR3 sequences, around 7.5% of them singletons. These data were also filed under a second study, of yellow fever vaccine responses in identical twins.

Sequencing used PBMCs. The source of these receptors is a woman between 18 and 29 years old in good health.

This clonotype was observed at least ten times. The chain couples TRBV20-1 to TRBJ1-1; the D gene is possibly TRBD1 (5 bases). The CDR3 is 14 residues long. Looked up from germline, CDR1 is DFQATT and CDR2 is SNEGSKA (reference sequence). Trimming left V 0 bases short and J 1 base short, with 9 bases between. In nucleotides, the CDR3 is TGCAGTGCTAGAGACCCGAGGGGGAACACTGAAGCTTTCTTT. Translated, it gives CSARDPRGNTEAFF.

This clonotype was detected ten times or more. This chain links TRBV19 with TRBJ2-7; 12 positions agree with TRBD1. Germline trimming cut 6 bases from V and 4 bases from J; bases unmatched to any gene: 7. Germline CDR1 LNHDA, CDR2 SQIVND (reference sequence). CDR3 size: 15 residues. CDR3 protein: CASSPGQGARYEQYV. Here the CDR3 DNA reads TGTGCCAGTAGCCCGGGACAGGGGGCGAGGTACGAGCAGTACGTC.

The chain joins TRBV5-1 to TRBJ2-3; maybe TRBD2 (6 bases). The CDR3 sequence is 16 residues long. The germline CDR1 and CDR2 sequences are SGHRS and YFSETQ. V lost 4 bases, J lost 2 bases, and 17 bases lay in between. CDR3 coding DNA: TGCGCCAGCAGCAGAAGCGAGCGGGTCCACACAGATACGCAGTATTTT. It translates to CASSRSERVHTDTQYF.

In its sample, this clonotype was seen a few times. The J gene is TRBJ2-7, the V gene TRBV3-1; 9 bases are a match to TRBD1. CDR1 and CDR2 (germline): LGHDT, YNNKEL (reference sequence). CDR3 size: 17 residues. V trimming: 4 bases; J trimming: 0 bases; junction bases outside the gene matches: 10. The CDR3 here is CASSPFGDRVTSYEQYF. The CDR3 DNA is TGTGCCAGCAGCCCCTTTGGGGACAGGGTTACCTCCTACGAGCAGTACTTC.

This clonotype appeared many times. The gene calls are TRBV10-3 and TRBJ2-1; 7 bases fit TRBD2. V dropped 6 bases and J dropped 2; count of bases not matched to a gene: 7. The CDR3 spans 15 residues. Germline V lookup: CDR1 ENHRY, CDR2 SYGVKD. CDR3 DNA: TGTGCCATCAGGGGGACTACCCGGACCTACAATGAGCAGTTCTTC. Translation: CAIRGTTRTYNEQFF.

CDR3 coding DNA: TGCGCCAGCAGCTCCCTGGACGGAATAGGGGAGCAGTACTTC. It is translated as CASSSLDGIGEQYF. The V call is TRBV5-1, the J call TRBJ2-7; D remains ambiguous. The CDR3 loop spans 14 amino acids. The V gene's germline CDR1 is SGHRS and CDR2 YFSETQ. The V end was cut by 3 bases, the J end by 7 bases, with 17 bases between.

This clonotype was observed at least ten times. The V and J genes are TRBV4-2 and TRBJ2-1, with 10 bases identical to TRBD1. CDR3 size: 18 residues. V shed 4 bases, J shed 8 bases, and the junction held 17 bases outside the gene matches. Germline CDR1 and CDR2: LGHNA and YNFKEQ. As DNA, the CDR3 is TGTGCCAGCAGCCTCCAGGAAGAACCGGGACAGGGGCCCCATGAGCAGTTCTTC. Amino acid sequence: CASSLQEEPGQGPHEQFF.

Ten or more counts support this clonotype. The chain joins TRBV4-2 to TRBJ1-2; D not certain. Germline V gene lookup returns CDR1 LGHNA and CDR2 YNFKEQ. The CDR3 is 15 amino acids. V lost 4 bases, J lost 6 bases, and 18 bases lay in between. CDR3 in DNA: TGTGCCAGCAGCCCCCCATATGGAGGGAAGGATGGCTACACCTTC. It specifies CASSPPYGGKDGYTF.

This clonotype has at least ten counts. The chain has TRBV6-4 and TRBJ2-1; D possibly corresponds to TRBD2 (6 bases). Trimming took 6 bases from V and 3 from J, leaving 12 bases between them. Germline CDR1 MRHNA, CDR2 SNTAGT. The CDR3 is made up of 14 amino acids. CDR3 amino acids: CASSREPDYNEQFF. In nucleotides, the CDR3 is TGTGCCAGCAGCCGGGAGCCGGACTACAATGAGCAGTTCTTC.

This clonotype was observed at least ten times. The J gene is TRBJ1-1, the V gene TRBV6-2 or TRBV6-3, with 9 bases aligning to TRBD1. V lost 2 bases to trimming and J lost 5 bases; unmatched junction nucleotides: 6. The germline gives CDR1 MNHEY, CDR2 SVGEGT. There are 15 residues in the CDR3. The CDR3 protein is CASSYPGQGRTEAFF. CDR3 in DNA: TGTGCCAGCAGTTACCCGGGACAGGGTAGGACTGAAGCTTTCTTT.

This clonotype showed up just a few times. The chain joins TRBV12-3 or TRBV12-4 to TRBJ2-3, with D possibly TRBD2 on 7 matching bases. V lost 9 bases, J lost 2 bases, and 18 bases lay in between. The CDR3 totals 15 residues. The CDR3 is CASWGGGWSTDTQYF. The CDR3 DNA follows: TGTGCCAGTTGGGGGGGGGGCTGGTCCACAGATACGCAGTATTTT.

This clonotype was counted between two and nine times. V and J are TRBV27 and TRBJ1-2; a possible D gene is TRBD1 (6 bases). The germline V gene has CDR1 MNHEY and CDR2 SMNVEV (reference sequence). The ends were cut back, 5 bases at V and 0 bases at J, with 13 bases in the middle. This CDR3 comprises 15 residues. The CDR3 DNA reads TGTGCCAGCAGTGAACAGGGCAAAGCTAACTATGGCTACACCTTC. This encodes CASSEQGKANYGYTF.

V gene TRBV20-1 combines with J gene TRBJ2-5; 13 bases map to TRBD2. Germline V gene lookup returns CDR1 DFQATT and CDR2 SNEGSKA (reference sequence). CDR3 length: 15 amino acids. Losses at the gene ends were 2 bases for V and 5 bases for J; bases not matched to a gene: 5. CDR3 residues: CSARPTSGGVETQYF. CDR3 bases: TGCAGTGCTAGACCAACTAGCGGGGGGGTGGAGACCCAGTACTTC.

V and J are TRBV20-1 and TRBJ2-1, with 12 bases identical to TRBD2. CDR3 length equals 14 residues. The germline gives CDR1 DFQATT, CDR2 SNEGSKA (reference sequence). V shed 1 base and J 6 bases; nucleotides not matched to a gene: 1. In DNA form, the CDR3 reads TGCAGTGCTAGAGGGACTAGCGGGGTCAATGAGCAGTTCTTC. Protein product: CSARGTSGVNEQFF.

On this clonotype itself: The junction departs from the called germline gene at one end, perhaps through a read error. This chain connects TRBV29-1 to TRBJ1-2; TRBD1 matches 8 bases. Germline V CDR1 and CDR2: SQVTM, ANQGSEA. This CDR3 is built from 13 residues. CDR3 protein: CSAGGQGNYGYIF. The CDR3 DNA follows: TGCAGCGCTGGCGGACAGGGAAACTATGGCTACATCTTC.

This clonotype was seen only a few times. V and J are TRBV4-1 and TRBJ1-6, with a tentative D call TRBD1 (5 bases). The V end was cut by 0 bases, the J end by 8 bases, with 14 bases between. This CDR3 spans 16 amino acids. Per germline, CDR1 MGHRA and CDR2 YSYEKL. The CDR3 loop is CASSQDPTGGYSPLHF. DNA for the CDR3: TGCGCCAGCAGCCAAGACCCCACCGGGGGGTATTCACCCCTCCACTTT.

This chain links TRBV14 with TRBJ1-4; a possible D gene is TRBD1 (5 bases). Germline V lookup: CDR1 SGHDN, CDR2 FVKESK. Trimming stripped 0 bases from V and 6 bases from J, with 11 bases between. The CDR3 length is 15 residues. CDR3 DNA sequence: TGTGCCAGCAGCCAAGAATGGGACCGAGATGAAAAACTGTTTTTT. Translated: CASSQEWDRDEKLFF.

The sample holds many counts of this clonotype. CDR3: CASSERNEQFF. The CDR3 DNA reads TGTGCCAGCAGCGAGCGGAATGAGCAGTTCTTC. The gene calls are TRBV7-9 and TRBJ2-1; D is perhaps TRBD2 (5 bases). CDR1 and CDR2 (germline): SEHNR, FQNEAQ (reference sequence). The CDR3 sequence is 11 residues long. V was clipped by 5 bases and J by 7 bases, with 6 bases between them.

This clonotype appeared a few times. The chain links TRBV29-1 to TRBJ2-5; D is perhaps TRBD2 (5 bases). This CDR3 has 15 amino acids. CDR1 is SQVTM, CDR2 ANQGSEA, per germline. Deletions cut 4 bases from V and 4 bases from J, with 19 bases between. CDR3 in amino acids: CSVVESGSSSETQYF. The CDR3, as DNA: TGCAGCGTTGTAGAGTCGGGGAGTAGCTCAGAGACCCAGTACTTC.

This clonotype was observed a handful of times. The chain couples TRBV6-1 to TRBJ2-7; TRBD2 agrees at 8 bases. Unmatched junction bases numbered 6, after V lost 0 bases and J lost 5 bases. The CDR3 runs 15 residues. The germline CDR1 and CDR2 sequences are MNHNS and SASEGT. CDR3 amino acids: CASSEAGTRGDEQYF. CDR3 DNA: TGTGCCAGCAGTGAAGCGGGGACTAGGGGAGACGAGCAGTACTTC.

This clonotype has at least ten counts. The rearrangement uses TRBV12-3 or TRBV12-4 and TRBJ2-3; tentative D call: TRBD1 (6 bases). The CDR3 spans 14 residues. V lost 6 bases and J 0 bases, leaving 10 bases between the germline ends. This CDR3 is CASSRTVSTDTQYF. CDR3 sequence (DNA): TGTGCCAGCAGCCGGACAGTGAGCACAGATACGCAGTATTTT.

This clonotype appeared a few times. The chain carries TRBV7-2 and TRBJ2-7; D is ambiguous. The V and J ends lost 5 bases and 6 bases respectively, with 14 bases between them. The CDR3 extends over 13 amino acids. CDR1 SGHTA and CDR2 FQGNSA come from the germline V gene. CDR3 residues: CASSPAAAGEQYF. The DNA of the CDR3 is TGTGCCAGCAGCCCCGCGGCTGCTGGCGAGCAGTACTTC.

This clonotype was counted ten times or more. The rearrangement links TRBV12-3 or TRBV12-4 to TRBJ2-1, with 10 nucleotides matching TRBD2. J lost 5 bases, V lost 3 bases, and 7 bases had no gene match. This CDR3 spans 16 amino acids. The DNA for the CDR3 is TGTGCCAGCAGTTTGGTTATAGCGGGGGGCCACAATGAGCAGTTCTTC. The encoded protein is CASSLVIAGGHNEQFF.

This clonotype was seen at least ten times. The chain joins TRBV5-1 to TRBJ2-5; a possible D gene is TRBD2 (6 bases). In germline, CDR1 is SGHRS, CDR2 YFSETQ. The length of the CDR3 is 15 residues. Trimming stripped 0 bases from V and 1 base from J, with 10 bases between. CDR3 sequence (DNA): TGCGCCAGCAGCTTGGGGCGGGGTCCCCAAGAGACCCAGTACTTC. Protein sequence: CASSLGRGPQETQYF.

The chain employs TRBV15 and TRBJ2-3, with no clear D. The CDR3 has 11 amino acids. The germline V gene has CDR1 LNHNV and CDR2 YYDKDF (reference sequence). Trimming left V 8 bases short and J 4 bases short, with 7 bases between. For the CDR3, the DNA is TGTGCCACCGGAAAGGCAGATACGCAGTATTTT. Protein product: CATGKADTQYF.

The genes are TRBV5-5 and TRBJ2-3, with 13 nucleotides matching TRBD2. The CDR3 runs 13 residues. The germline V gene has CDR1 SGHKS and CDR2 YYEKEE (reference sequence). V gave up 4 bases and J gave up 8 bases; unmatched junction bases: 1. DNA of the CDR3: TGTGCCAGCAGCCGGACTAGCGGGGGTACGCAGTATTTT. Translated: CASSRTSGGTQYF.

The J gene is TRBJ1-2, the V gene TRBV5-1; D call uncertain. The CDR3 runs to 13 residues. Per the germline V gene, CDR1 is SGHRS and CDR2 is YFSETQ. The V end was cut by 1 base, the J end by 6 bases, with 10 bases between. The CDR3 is CASSLPGMDGYTF. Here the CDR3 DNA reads TGCGCCAGCAGCTTGCCCGGGATGGATGGCTACACCTTC. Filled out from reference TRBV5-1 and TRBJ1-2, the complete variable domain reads KAGVTQTPRYLIKTRGQQVTLSCSPISGHRSVSWYQQTPGQGLQFLFEYFSETQRNKGNFPGRFSGRQFSNSRSEMNVSTLELGDSALYLCASSLPGMDGYTFGSGTRLTVV.